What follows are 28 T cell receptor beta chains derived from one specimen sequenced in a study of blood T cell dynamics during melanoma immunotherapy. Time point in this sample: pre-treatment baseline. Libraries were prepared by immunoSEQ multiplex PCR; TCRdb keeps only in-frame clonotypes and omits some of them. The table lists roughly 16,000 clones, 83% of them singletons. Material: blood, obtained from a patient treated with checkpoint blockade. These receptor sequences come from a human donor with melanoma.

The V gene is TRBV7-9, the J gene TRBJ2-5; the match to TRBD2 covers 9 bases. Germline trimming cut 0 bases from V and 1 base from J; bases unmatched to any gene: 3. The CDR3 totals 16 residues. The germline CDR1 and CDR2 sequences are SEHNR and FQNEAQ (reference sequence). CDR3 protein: CASSLAAGGFQETQYF. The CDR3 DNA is TGTGCCAGCAGCTTAGCGGCGGGAGGGTTCCAAGAGACCCAGTACTTC.

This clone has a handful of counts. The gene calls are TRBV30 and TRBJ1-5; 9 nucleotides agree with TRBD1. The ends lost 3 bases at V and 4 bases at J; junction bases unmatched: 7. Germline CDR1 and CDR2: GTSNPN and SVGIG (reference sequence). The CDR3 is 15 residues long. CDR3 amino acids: CAWSETGTGNQPQHF. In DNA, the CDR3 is TGTGCCTGGAGCGAAACCGGGACAGGGAATCAGCCCCAGCATTTT.

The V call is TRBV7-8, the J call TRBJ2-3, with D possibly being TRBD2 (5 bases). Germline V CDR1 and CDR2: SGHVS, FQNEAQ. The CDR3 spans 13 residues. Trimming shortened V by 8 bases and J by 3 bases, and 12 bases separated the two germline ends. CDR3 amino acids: CASRLAGTDTQYF. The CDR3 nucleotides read TGTGCCAGCCGGCTAGCTGGGACAGATACGCAGTATTTT.

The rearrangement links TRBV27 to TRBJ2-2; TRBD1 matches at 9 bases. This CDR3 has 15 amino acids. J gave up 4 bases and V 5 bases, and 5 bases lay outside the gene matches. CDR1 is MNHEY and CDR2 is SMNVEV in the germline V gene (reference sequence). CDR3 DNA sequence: TGTGCCAGCAGTCCTGACAGGGGGGGCACCGGGGAGCTGTTTTTT. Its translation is CASSPDRGGTGELFF.

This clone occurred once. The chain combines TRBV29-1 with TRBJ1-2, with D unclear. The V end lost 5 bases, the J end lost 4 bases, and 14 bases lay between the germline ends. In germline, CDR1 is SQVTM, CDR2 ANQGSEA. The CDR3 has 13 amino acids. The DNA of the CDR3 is TGCAGCGTTCTTAGGAACCTGGGCTATGGCTACACCTTC. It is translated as CSVLRNLGYGYTF.

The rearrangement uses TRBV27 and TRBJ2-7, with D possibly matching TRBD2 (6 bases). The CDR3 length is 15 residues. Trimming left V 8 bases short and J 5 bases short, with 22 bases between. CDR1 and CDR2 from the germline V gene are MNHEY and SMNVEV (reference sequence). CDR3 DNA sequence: TGTGCCAGCCCTGGGATAAGGGAGGTATTGCACGAGCAGTACTTC. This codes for CASPGIREVLHEQYF.

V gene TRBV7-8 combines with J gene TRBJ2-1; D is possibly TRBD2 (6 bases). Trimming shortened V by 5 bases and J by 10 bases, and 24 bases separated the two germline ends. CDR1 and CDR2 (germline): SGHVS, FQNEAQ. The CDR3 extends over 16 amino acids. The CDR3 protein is CASSDRLDPVEGEQFF. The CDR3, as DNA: TGTGCCAGCAGCGATCGACTAGATCCGGTGGAGGGGGAGCAGTTCTTC.

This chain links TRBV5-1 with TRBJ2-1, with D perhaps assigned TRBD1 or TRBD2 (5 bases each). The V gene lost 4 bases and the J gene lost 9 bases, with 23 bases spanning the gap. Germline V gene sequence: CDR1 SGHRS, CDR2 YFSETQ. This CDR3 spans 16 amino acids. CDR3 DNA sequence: TGCGCCAGCAGCCTCCGCCGGGGCTCGAGAAGGGGTGAGCAGTTCTTC. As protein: CASSLRRGSRRGEQFF.

CDR3 protein: CASSFMGGETQYF. CDR3 nucleotides: TGTGCCAGCAGCTTCATGGGGGGAGAGACCCAGTACTTC. This chain uses TRBV7-2 with TRBJ2-5; maybe TRBD2 (6 bases). This CDR3 is 13 amino acids long. V gave up 3 bases and J gave up 4 bases, with 9 bases separating them. Looked up from germline, CDR1 is SGHTA and CDR2 is FQGNSA.

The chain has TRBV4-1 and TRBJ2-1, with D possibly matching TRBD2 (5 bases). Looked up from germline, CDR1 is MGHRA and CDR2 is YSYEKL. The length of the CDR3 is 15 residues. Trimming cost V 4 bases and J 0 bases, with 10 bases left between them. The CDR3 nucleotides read TGCGCCAGCAGCCCGCGTCGGGGCTCCTACAATGAGCAGTTCTTC. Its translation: CASSPRRGSYNEQFF.

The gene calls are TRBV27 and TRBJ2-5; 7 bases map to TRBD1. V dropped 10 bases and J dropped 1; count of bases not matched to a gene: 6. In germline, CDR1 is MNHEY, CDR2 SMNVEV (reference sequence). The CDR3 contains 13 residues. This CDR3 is CATSGQFQETQYF. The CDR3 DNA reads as TGTGCCACCTCGGGACAGTTCCAAGAGACCCAGTACTTC.

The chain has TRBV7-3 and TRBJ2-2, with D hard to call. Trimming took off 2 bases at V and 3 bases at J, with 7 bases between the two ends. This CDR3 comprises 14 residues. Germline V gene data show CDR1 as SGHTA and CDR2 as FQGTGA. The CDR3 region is CASSLGGHTGELFF. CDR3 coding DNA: TGTGCCAGCAGCTTAGGTGGACACACCGGGGAGCTGTTTTTT.

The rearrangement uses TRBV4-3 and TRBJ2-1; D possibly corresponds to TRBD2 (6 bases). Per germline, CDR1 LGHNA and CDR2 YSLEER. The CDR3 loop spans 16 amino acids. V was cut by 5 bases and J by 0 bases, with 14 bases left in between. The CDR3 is CASSRKQTSSYNEQFF. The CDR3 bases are TGCGCCAGCAGCAGGAAACAGACTAGCTCCTACAATGAGCAGTTCTTC.

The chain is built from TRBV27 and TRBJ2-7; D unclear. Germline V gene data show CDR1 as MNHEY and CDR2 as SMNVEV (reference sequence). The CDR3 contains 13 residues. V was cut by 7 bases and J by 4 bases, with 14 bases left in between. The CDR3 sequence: CASTTMGSYEQYF. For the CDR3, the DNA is TGTGCCAGCACAACGATGGGGTCGTACGAGCAGTACTTC.

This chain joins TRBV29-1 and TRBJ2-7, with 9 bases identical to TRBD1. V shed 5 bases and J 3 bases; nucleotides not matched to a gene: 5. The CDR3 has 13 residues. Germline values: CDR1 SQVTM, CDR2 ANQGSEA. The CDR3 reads CSVTGQGIYEQYF. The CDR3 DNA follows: TGCAGCGTTACGGGACAGGGTATCTACGAGCAGTACTTC.

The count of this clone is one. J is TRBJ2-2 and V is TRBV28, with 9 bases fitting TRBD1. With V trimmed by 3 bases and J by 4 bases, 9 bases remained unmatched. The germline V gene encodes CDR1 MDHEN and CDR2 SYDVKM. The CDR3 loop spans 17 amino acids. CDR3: CASSLGWTGVLTGELFF. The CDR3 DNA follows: TGTGCCAGCAGTTTGGGCTGGACAGGGGTCCTCACCGGGGAGCTGTTTTTT.

CDR3 nucleotides: TGTGCCAGCAGCATACCTAGCGGGAGAATCAATGAGCAGTTCTTC. Its translation: CASSIPSGRINEQFF. The gene calls are TRBV7-9 and TRBJ2-1, with TRBD2 matching over 10 bases. CDR1 and CDR2 (germline): SEHNR, FQNEAQ (reference sequence). The V segment lost 5 bases and the J segment 6 bases; nucleotides outside the gene matches: 7. The CDR3 spans 15 residues.

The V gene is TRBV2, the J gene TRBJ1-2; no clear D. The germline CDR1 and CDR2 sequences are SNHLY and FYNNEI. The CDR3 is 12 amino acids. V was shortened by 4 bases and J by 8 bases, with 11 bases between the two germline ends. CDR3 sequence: CASSVDLSGYTF. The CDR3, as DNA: TGTGCCAGCAGTGTTGACCTGTCCGGCTACACCTTC.

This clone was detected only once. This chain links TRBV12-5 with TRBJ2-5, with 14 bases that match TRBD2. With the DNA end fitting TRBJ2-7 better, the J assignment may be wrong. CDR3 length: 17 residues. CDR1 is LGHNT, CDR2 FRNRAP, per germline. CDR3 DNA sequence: TGTGCTAGTGGTTTTGGACTAGCGGGAGGCCTAACCTACGAGCAGTACTTC. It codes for CASGFGLAGGLTYEQYF.

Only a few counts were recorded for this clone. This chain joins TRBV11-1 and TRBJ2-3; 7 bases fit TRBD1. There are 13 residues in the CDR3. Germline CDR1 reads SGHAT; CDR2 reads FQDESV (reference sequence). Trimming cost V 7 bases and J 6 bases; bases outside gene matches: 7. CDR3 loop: CASTPQGTDTQYF. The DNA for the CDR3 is TGTGCCAGCACCCCACAGGGGACCGATACGCAGTATTTT.

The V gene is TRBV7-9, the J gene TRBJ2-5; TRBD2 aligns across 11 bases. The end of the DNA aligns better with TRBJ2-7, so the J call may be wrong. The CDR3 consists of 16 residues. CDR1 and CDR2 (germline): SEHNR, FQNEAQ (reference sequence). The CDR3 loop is CASRKGLAEPSYEQYF. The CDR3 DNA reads TGTGCCAGCAGAAAGGGACTAGCGGAACCGTCCTACGAGCAGTACTTC.

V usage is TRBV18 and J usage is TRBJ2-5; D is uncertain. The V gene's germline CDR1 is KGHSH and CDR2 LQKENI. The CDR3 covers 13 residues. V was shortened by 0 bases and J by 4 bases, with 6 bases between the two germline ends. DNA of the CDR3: TGTGCCAGCTCACCACCCTCAATAGAGACCCAGTACTTC. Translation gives CASSPPSIETQYF.

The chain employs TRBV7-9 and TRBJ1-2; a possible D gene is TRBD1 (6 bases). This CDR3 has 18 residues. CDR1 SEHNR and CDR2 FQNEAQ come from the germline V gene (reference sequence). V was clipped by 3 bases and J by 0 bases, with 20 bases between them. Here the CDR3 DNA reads TGTGCCAGCAGCTTGATGGCCGGTCAGGGGAGCACTAACTATGGCTACACCTTC. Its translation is CASSLMAGQGSTNYGYTF.

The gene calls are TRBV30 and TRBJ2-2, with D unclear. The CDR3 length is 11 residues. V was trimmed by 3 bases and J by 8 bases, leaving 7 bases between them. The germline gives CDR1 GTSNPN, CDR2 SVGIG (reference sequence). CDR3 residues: CAWSQGGELFF. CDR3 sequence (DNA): TGTGCCTGGAGCCAAGGTGGGGAGCTGTTTTTT.

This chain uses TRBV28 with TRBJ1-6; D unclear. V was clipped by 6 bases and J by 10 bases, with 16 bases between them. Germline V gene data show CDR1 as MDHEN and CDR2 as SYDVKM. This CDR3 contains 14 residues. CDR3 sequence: CASSWRGLGSPLHF. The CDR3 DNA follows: TGTGCCAGCAGCTGGCGGGGATTGGGCTCACCCCTCCACTTT.

CDR3 loop: CASDNVGLAGESEQFF. The CDR3 DNA is TGTGCTAGTGACAATGTCGGGCTAGCGGGAGAGAGTGAGCAGTTCTTC. V and J are TRBV12-5 and TRBJ2-1; 10 bases map to TRBD2. V lost 7 bases to trimming and J lost 9 bases; unmatched junction nucleotides: 15. The CDR3 runs 16 residues. CDR1 is LGHNT, CDR2 FRNRAP, per germline.

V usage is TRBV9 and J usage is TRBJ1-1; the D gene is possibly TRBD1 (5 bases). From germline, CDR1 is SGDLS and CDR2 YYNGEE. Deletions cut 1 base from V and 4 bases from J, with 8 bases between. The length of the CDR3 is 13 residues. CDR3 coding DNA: TGTGCCAGCAGCGTACTAGGGACCACTGAAGCTTTCTTT. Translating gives CASSVLGTTEAFF.

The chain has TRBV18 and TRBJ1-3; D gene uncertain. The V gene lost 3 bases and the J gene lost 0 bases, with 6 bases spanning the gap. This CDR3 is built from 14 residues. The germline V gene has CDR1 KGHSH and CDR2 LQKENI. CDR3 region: CASSPGDSGNTIYF. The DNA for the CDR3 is TGTGCCAGCTCACCCGGAGACTCTGGAAACACCATATATTTT. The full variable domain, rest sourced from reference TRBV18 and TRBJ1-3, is NAGVMQNPRHLVRRRGQEARLRCSPMKGHSHVYWYRQLPEEGLKFMVYLQKENIIDESGMPKERFSAEFPKEGPSILRIQQVVRGDSAAYFCASSPGDSGNTIYFGEGSWLTVV.